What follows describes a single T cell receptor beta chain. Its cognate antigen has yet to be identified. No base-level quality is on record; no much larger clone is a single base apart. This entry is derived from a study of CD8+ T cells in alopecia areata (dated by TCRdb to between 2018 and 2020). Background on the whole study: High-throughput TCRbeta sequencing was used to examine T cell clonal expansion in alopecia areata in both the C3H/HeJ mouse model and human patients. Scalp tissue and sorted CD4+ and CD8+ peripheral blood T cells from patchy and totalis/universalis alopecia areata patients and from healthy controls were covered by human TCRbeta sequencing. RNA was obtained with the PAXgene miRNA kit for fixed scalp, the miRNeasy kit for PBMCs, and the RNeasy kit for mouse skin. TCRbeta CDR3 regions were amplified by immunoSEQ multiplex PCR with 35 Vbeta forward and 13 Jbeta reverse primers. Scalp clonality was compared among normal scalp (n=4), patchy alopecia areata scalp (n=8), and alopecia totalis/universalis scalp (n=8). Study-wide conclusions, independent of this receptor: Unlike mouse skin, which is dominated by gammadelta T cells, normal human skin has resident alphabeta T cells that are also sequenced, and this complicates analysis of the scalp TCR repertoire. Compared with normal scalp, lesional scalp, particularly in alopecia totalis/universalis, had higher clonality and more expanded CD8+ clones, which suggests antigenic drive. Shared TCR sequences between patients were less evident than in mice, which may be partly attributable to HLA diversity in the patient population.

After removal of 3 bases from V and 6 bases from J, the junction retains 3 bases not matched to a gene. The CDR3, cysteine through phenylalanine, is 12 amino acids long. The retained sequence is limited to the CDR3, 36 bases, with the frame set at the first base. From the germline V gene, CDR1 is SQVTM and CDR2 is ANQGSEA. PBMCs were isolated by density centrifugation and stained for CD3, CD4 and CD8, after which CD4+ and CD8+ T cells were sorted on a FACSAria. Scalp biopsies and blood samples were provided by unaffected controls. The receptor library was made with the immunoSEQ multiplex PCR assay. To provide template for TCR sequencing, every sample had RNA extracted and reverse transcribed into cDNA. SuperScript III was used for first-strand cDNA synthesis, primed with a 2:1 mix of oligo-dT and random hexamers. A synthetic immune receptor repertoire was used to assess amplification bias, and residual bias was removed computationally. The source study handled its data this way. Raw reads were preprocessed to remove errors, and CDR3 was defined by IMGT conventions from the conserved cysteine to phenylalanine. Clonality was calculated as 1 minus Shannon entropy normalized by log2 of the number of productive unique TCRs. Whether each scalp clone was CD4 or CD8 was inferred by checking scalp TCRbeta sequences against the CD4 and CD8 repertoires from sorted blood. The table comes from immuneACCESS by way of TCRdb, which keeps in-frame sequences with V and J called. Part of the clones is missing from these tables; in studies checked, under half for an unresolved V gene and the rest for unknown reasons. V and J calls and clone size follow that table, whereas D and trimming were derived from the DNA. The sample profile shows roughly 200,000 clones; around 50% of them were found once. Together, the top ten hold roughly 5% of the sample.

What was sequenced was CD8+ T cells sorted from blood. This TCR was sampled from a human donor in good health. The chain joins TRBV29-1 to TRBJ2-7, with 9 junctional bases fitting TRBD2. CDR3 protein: CSVDGGGVEQYF. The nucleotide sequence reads TGCAGCGTTGATGGCGGGGGGGTCGAGCAGTACTTC.